This note documents a single T cell receptor (beta chain) sequence. This sample stems from a study of T cells in Graves' hyperthyroidism and ophthalmopathy. Patients were aged 18 to 65, had disease duration under 2 months, and had newly diagnosed hyperthyroidism. About 10 ml of fresh peripheral blood supplied the PBMCs. CDR3 length: 15 amino acids. The germline CDR1 and CDR2 sequences are SNHLY and FYNNEI. V shed 6 bases and J 5 bases; nucleotides not matched to a gene: 7. The TCR beta CDR3 regions underwent amplification using RNA transcripts as the source. A first-round RT-PCR of the TCR CDR3 used the HTBI primer set. TCRdb redid the calling of the multiplex PCR reads with MiXCR, one entry per CDR3 protein. The top ten hold roughly 8% of the sample, which has some 770,000 distinct CDR3 sequences, about 17% seen once.

This TCR derives from a man between 18 and 35 years old with Graves' hyperthyroidism. Specimen: blood. The chain carries TRBV2 and TRBJ1-5, with 10 bases lining up with TRBD1. The CDR3 reads CASRERTGGDQPQHF. CDR3 DNA: TGTGCCAGCAGGGAACGGACAGGGGGGGATCAGCCCCAGCATTTT.